The present T cell receptor (beta chain) was sequenced within a study of blood T cell repertoires in COVID-19. Study context: Sample material is recorded as cDNA or gDNA derived from T cells, B-cell-depleted T cells, or PBMCs.

The germline CDR1 and CDR2 sequences are SQVTM and ANQGSEA. The CDR3 consists of 11 residues. Trimming removed 3 bases at V and 6 bases at J, with 8 bases between. Data came from immunoSEQ multiplex PCR; TCRdb stores just in-frame clones and leaves some out. Seen here are under 450,000 clones, 81% observed once, and the top ten hold roughly 1.2%. Sequenced sample: peripheral blood. The source is a human donor with acute or convalescent COVID-19. The donor label of this sample is uncertain. The gene calls are TRBV29-1 and TRBJ1-1; D not certain. CDR3 in amino acids: CSVDQVAEAFF. The CDR3, as DNA: TGCAGCGTTGACCAGGTCGCTGAAGCTTTCTTT.